The clone carrying this TCR beta chain was counted between two and nine times. The antigen is unknown. Using unique molecular identifiers, the investigators prepared the TCRbeta library. Via MiXCR, TCRdb re-called the PCR reads, giving one row per CDR3 protein. Here the sample spans some 260,000 distinct CDR3 sequences, 20% to 30% being singletons. The data are from a study of T-cell reconstitution after alpha-beta-depleted transplantation in children. Study-level results: Most T-cell counts and diversity one year after the transplant came from T cells that were newly produced. Two months or so post-transplant, alpha-beta T cells reportedly derived from several hundred expanded graft clones. Some patients' high day-60 TCRbeta diversity was traced to surviving recipient T cells and thymic progenitors.

CDR1 SEHNR and CDR2 FQNEAQ come from the germline V gene (reference sequence). The CDR3 is 15 amino acids. With 2 bases removed from V and 7 bases from J, the gap between germline ends came to 14 bases. The sequenced sample was PBMCs, mostly from graft donor cells, obtained 360 days after TCRalphabeta/CD19-depleted stem cell transplant. This chain links TRBV7-9 with TRBJ1-4; D might be TRBD1 (6 bases). This TCR was sampled from a female patient aged 2-15 years who had a stem cell transplant for congenital amegakaryocytic thrombocytopenia, so the T cells may come from the graft donor. The CDR3: CASSLRTAHIEKLFF. DNA of the CDR3: TGTGCCAGCAGCTTAAGGACAGCCCATATTGAAAAACTGTTTTTT. Supplemented by reference TRBV7-9 and TRBJ1-4, the full variable domain reads DTGVSQNPRHKITKRGQNVTFRCDPISEHNRLYWYRQTLGQGPEFLTYFQNEAQLEKSRLLSDRFSAERPKGSFSTLEIQRTEQGDSAMYLCASSLRTAHIEKLFFGSGTQLSVL.